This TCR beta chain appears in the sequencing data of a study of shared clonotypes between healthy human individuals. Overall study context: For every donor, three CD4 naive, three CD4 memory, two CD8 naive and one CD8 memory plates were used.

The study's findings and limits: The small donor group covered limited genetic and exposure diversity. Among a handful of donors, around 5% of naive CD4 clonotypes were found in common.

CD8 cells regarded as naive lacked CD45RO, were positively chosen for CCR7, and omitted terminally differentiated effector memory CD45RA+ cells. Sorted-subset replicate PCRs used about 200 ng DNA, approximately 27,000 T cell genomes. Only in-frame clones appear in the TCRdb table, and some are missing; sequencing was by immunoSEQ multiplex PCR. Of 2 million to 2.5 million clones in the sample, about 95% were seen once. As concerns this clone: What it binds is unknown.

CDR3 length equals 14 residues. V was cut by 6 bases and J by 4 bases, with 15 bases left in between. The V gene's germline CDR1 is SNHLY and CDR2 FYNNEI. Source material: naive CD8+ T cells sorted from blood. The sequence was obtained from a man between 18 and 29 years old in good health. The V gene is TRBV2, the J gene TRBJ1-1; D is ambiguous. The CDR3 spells CASSEHGVLTEAFF. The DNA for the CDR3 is TGTGCCAGCAGCGAGCACGGAGTACTCACTGAAGCTTTCTTT.